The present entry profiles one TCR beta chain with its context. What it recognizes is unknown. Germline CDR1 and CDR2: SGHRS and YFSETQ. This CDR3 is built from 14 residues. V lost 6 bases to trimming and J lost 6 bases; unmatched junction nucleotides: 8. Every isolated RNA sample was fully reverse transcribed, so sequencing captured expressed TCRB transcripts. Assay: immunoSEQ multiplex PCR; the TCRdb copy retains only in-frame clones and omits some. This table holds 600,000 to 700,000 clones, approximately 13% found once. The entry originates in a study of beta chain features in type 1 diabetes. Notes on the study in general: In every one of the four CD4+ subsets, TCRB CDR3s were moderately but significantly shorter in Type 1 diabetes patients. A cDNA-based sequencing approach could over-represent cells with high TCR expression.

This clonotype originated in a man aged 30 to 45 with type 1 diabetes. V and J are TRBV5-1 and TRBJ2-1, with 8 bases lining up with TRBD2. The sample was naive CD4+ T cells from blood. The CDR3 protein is CASIHSGEGNEQFF. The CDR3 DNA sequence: TGCGCCAGCATACATAGCGGGGAGGGCAATGAGCAGTTCTTC.